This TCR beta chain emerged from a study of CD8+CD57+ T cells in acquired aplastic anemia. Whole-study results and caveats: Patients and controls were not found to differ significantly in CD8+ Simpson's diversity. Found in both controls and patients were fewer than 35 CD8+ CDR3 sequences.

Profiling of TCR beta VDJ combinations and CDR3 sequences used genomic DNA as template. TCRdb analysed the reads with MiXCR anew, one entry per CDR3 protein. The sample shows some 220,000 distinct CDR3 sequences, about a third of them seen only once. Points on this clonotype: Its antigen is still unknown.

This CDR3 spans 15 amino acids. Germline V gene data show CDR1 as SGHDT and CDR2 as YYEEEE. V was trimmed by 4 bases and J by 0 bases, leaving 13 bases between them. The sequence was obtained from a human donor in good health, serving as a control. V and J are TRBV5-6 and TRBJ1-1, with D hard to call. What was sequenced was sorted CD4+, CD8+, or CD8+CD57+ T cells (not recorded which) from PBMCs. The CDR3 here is CASSDTTRMNTEAFF. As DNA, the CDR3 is TGTGCCAGCAGCGATACTACGAGGATGAACACTGAAGCTTTCTTT.